This T cell receptor (beta chain) stems from a study of shared T cell receptors in the human thymus. Looked up from germline, CDR1 is MDHEN and CDR2 is SYDVKM. The CDR3 covers 18 residues. V dropped 3 bases and J dropped 8; count of bases not matched to a gene: 18. Here immunoSEQ multiplex PCR was the method, and the copy in TCRdb shows in-frame clones only, minus some. The data hold hundreds of thousands of clones, with about 90% observed a single time. Separately, the same data were catalogued under a study of human thymus T cells. That source notes: Donor material was obtained from healthy Finnish infants undergoing corrective surgery for congenital heart defects. What related research reported was that thymic repertoires overlapped highly among unrelated individuals.

V and J are TRBV28 and TRBJ2-1; 8 bases align to TRBD1. This receptor was obtained from a boy younger than two with a congenital heart defect. Sequenced: thymocytes. CDR3 DNA: TGTGCCAGCAGTTTTAGTCTCTTGGGAGACAGGGGTTCACATGAGCAGTTCTTC. Its protein product is CASSFSLLGDRGSHEQFF.